Below are 13 T cell receptor beta chains sequenced from a single sample in a study of T cells in pancreatic ductal adenocarcinoma (dated by TCRdb to 2016 to 2017). Receptor amplification or capture employed the immunoSEQ multiplex PCR assay. Not all clones reach the TCRdb copy of this immuneACCESS table, which keeps in-frame sequences only. Checked studies attribute under half of the gap to unresolved V genes and leave the rest unexplained. In all, the sample holds tens of thousands of clones, and about 92% of those were seen once. Under 2.5% of the sample is held by the ten biggest clonotypes. The pancreatic ductal adenocarcinoma patients who were selected had gone through surgery without receiving any neoadjuvant therapy. Sequencing was carried out using PBMCs. Receptors originate from a human donor with pancreatic ductal adenocarcinoma.

The CDR3 reads CASSLMLAGVLFF. The DNA for the CDR3 is TGTGCCAGCAGCTTAATGCTAGCGGGAGTACTGTTTTTT. The rearrangement joins TRBV7-6 to TRBJ2-2, with 10 nucleotides matching TRBD2. After removal of 2 bases from V and 14 bases from J, the junction contained 5 bases not matched to a gene. This CDR3 contains 13 residues. CDR1 is SGHVS and CDR2 is FNYEAQ in the germline V gene.

The chain combines TRBV11-2 with TRBJ2-1; TRBD1 aligns across 10 bases. This CDR3 is built from 15 residues. Germline trimming cut 4 bases from V and 7 bases from J; bases unmatched to any gene: 7. CDR1 and CDR2 from the germline V gene are SGHAT and FQNNGV. As DNA, the CDR3 is TGTGCCAGCAGCTACGGACAGGGGGTATTAAATGAGCAGTTCTTC. Protein product: CASSYGQGVLNEQFF.

This chain uses TRBV5-4 with TRBJ2-6, with 8 bases lining up with TRBD1. This CDR3 has 17 residues. Germline V gene data show CDR1 as SGHNT and CDR2 as YYREEE (reference sequence). V shed 4 bases and J 0 bases; nucleotides not matched to a gene: 6. Here the CDR3 reads CASSPRDRNSGANVLTF. The CDR3 region has the DNA TGTGCCAGCAGCCCCCGGGACAGGAACTCTGGGGCCAACGTCCTGACTTTC.

The V and J genes are TRBV7-8 and TRBJ2-3; 9 bases align to TRBD1. The J segment lost 3 bases and the V segment lost 4 bases, leaving 8 bases of the junction unmatched. The CDR3 consists of 16 residues. Per germline, CDR1 SGHVS and CDR2 FQNEAQ. The chain's CDR3 is CASSSNGQGSTDTQYF. The CDR3 nucleotides read TGTGCCAGCAGCTCAAACGGACAGGGGAGTACAGATACGCAGTATTTT.

This clone was observed once. The chain is built from TRBV19 and TRBJ1-1, with a possible D match to TRBD1 (5 bases). CDR3 length equals 13 residues. Germline assignment: CDR1 LNHDA and CDR2 SQIVND (reference sequence). The germline V and J ends were trimmed by 2 bases and 5 bases, with 9 bases remaining between them. Written as DNA, the CDR3 is TGTGCCAGTAGTATATCGGGGGAGACTGAAGCTTTCTTT. Translation gives CASSISGETEAFF.

V usage is TRBV19 and J usage is TRBJ2-3; tentative D call: TRBD1 (6 bases). CDR3 size: 14 residues. From germline, CDR1 is LNHDA and CDR2 SQIVND (reference sequence). V was clipped by 10 bases and J by 0 bases, with 14 bases between them. CDR3 coding DNA: TGTGCCACCCGAGTGGGACACAGCACAGATACGCAGTATTTT. It encodes CATRVGHSTDTQYF.

This sequence joins TRBV5-4 and TRBJ1-5; D perhaps matches TRBD1 (5 bases). The germline gives CDR1 SGHNT, CDR2 YYREEE (reference sequence). V lost 1 base and J lost 4, with 9 bases in between. This CDR3 region has 14 residues. CDR3 protein: CASSLWGGNQPQHF. CDR3 bases: TGTGCCAGCAGCTTGTGGGGGGGTAATCAGCCCCAGCATTTT.

This sequence joins TRBV29-1 and TRBJ2-4; 9 bases fit TRBD1. V was clipped by 5 bases and J by 6 bases; unmatched bases: 11. Germline V gene lookup returns CDR1 SQVTM and CDR2 ANQGSEA. This CDR3 region has 15 residues. CDR3 coding DNA: TGCAGCGTTTCTTACGGGACAGGGATGAGAAACATTCAGTACTTC. This encodes CSVSYGTGMRNIQYF.

The genes are TRBV6-1 and TRBJ2-3; D uncertain. Germline lookup yields CDR1 MNHNS and CDR2 SASEGT. This CDR3 has 16 amino acids. Between the trimmed V and J ends, which lost 0 bases and 0 bases, there was a span of 10 bases. The DNA for the CDR3 is TGTGCCAGCAGTGAAGCCATAGCCCCTAGCACAGATACGCAGTATTTT. Its translation: CASSEAIAPSTDTQYF.

V is TRBV29-1 and J is TRBJ2-1; D possibly matches TRBD1 or TRBD2 (6 bases each). The V end was cut by 1 base, the J end by 0 bases, with 13 bases between. This CDR3 is built from 16 residues. CDR1 and CDR2 (germline): SQVTM, ANQGSEA. The CDR3 coding sequence is TGCAGCGTTGAAGGAGGAGGGGGGATCTCCTACAATGAGCAGTTCTTC. Translated, it gives CSVEGGGGISYNEQFF.

This clone is a singleton in its sample. The rearrangement uses TRBV28 and TRBJ1-3, with D maybe TRBD1 (6 bases). Trimming took 10 bases from V and 8 from J, leaving 18 bases between them. CDR1 is MDHEN, CDR2 SYDVKM, per germline. The CDR3 runs 13 residues. As DNA, the CDR3 is TGTGCCACTTGGGGGGCACAGCAGGACACCATATATTTT. Residues: CATWGAQQDTIYF. Full variable domain (missing parts from reference TRBV28 and TRBJ1-3): DVKVTQSSRYLVKRTGEKVFLECVQDMDHENMFWYRQDPGLGLRLIYFSYDVKMKEKGDIPEGYSVSREKKERFSLILESASTNQTSMYLCATWGAQQDTIYFGEGSWLTVV.

The J gene is TRBJ2-2, the V gene TRBV7-6; D gene uncertain. Trimming removed 5 bases from V and 6 bases from J, with 13 bases in between. The germline V gene encodes CDR1 SGHVS and CDR2 FNYEAQ. This CDR3 contains 14 residues. CDR3 DNA sequence: TGTGCCAGCAGCCCCCCTCTTAGTCCCGGGGAGCTGTTTTTT. Translation: CASSPPLSPGELFF.

A single count supports this clone. The CDR3 loop reads CASSELAGNTGELFF. CDR3 in DNA: TGTGCCAGCAGTGAATTAGCGGGGAACACCGGGGAGCTGTTTTTT. V gene TRBV6-4 combines with J gene TRBJ2-2; 7 positions agree with TRBD2. The CDR3 extends over 15 amino acids. Trimming took 3 bases from V and 1 from J; bases not matched to a gene: 2. The germline gives CDR1 MRHNA, CDR2 SNTAGT.